This record concerns one T cell receptor beta chain sequence. TCRdb redid the calling of the 5' RACE reads with MiXCR, one entry per CDR3 protein. The sample lists around 87,000 distinct CDR3 sequences, about an eighth occurring once. This CDR3 spans 12 amino acids. Germline values: CDR1 SGHRS, CDR2 YFSETQ. V lost 4 bases and J lost 8, with 10 bases in between. The record originates from a study of spatial heterogeneity in lung cancer. Time point of the sample: sample taken at primary tumor resection. Whole RNA, isolated from tumor, nontumor lung or frozen PBMC, was sequenced without prior sorting. The specimen was PBMCs, collected at surgery. The source is a male donor with early-stage non-small cell lung cancer. The V gene is TRBV5-1, the J gene TRBJ2-1, with D possibly matching TRBD2 (5 bases). The CDR3 region is CASSPRRDEQFF. Written as DNA, the CDR3 is TGCGCCAGCAGCCCCAGGCGGGATGAGCAGTTCTTC.